This T cell receptor (beta chain) was sequenced during a study of T cells in Graves' hyperthyroidism and ophthalmopathy. The study defined stable Graves' hyperthyroidism as no ophthalmopathy progression within 18 months. Regions amplified from RNA transcripts were the TCR beta CDR3 regions. When the TCR CDR3 underwent first-round RT-PCR, the HTBI primer set was used. TCRdb used MiXCR to reprocess the multiplex PCR reads, holding one entry per CDR3 protein. Of 650,000 to 700,000 distinct CDR3 sequences listed, roughly a sixth are singletons. This clonotype was found many times. Germline V gene data show CDR1 as MDHEN and CDR2 as SYDVKM. There are 14 residues in the CDR3. V shed 6 bases and J 6 bases; nucleotides not matched to a gene: 7.

This clonotype originated in a man in his forties or fifties with Graves' hyperthyroidism. What was sequenced was blood. This sequence joins TRBV28 and TRBJ2-2, with TRBD1 identical over 7 bases. CDR3 protein: CASRLPGTAGELFF. The CDR3, as DNA: TGTGCCAGCAGACTCCCCGGGACAGCCGGGGAGCTGTTTTTT. Together with reference TRBV28 and TRBJ2-2, the CDR3 gives the full variable domain: DVKVTQSSRYLVKRTGEKVFLECVQDMDHENMFWYRQDPGLGLRLIYFSYDVKMKEKGDIPEGYSVSREKKERFSLILESASTNQTSMYLCASRLPGTAGELFFGEGSRLTVL.